This TCR beta chain was recovered during a study of spatial heterogeneity in lung cancer. On the study more broadly: There were consistently more beta-chain sequences detected than alpha-chain sequences. The library had UMIs, and each TCR and UMI pair averaged more than ten raw reads. General study results and limits: Blood contained ubiquitous expanded tumor TCRs more at resection than at follow-up.

The sample's time point: sample taken at primary tumor resection. The sequenced material consisted of unsorted whole RNA from tumor, nontumor lung or frozen PBMC. Comments on this clonotype: Its antigen remains unidentified.

TCRdb fed the 5' RACE reads into MiXCR, producing one record per CDR3 protein. The table records roughly 39,000 distinct CDR3 sequences, roughly 5.8% of them present only once. Sequencing used PBMCs, obtained at surgery. This sequence was found in a male donor with early-stage non-small cell lung cancer.

CDR3 sequence (DNA): TGTGCCAGCAGCTTCACAGATAATAATTCACCCCTCCACTTT. Translating it yields CASSFTDNNSPLHF. J is TRBJ1-6 and V is TRBV7-2; no firm D call. The germline V gene encodes CDR1 SGHTA and CDR2 FQGNSA. The CDR3 has 14 residues. Trimming took 3 bases from V and 5 from J, leaving 8 bases between them.